This entry features one TCR beta chain sequence. Using immunoSEQ multiplex PCR, the repertoire was profiled, and TCRdb retains in-frame clones only, with some absent. This sample has some 96,000 clones, with just under 85% found just once. These data come from a study of blood T cell repertoires in COVID-19. The CDR3 covers 13 residues. Looked up from germline, CDR1 is SGHVS and CDR2 is FQNEAQ. V lost 1 base to trimming and J lost 0 bases, with 3 bases between them. The clonotype originates from a man aged 45 to 65 with active or convalescent COVID-19. The sample taken for sequencing was peripheral blood. The chain couples TRBV7-8 to TRBJ1-1; D unclear. The CDR3 coding sequence is TGTGCCAGCAGCTTAGACTTGAACACTGAAGCTTTCTTT. Residues: CASSLDLNTEAFF.